The clone carrying this T cell receptor (beta chain) was found many times. The data originate from a study of metastatic and nonmetastatic thyroid tumors. Via MiXCR, TCRdb re-called the PCR reads. This sample has tens of thousands of clones, with roughly a sixth found just once. Thyroid surgery was preceded by no treatment in any patient. V lost 5 bases, J lost 11 bases, and 30 bases lay in between. Germline V CDR1 and CDR2: DFQATT, SNEGSKA (reference sequence). The CDR3 length is 16 residues. The source material was blood. The gene calls are TRBV20-1 and TRBJ1-1; D possibly corresponds to TRBD1 (5 bases). The TCR sequence derives from a female donor with papillary thyroid cancer or a benign thyroid nodule (not recorded which). Some clones in this sample may be carry-over from other donors' samples. Here the CDR3 reads CSAEKDVRTHEGRAFF. The CDR3 region has the DNA TGCAGTGCTGAAAAGGACGTCCGGACTCATGAGGGGAGGGCTTTCTTT.